This T cell receptor (beta chain) was obtained from a study of cytomegalovirus exposure and HLA in healthy donors (TCRdb year 2017). Background for the entire study: According to an earlier analysis of a few hundred of the donors, roughly 180 million T cells yielded over 90 million unique TCR beta sequences and more than 250 Gb of sequence data. An earlier analysis of nearly 600 of the donors applied high-throughput TCR beta sequencing to assess whether each TCR beta V gene segment acted as functional or pseudogenic. High-throughput TCR immunosequencing, statistical association of individual TCRs with disease status, and machine learning were combined to predict cytomegalovirus infection status. Across 398 genotyped donors of the cohort, an average of approximately 240,000 unique TCR beta nucleotide sequences per donor were sequenced, and roughly 18% of those sequences were non-productive. In a later genetic analysis, genome-wide SNP genotypes for 398 of the 666 donors were used, and that subset was treated as a discovery cohort. Every discovery cohort repertoire had been produced on one sequencing platform. The genetic ancestry cluster associated with self-reported Caucasian donors included over 65% of the 398 genotyped donors. Typing coverage differed by locus: A, B, C, DRB1 and DQB1 were typed in roughly 620-630 donors, DQA1 in about 550, DPA1 in roughly 590, and DPB1 in 472. Along with the roughly 710-subject first cohort, a separate validation cohort of approximately 110 different subjects was used. A later analysis re-analyzed previously published TCR beta repertoires from roughly 600 donors and added high-resolution HLA genotyping to study TCR occurrence patterns. The study used immunosequencing to profile the T cell repertoires of 670 or so subjects and linked those repertoires to cytomegalovirus serostatus. About 280 gigabases of sequencing data and 70 million to 100 million unique TCR sequences made up an early release that covered over 550 HLA-typed donors. Class I and class II HLA loci were covered by the typing at four-digit resolution. Rather than drawing on any new phenotypic data, the later analysis identified candidate immune exposures from TCR beta sequences and the way those sequences occurred across donors. The study was designed to test whether signatures of past pathogen exposure could be identified by cataloging public T cell receptors. About five DR-DQ haplotypes were treated as single units for association and clustering because of strong linkage in the cohort. Donor age, sex, ethnicity and CMV serostatus were compiled alongside the repertoire data.

From its cysteine to its phenylalanine, the CDR3 spans 14 amino acids. Just the 42-base CDR3 DNA is kept, in frame starting at base 1. At the junction V is shortened by 5 bases and J by 3 bases, with 11 bases in between. Based on the germline V gene, the CDR1 and CDR2 sequences are MNHNS and SASEGT. In the case of this clone: Its target antigen remains unknown. No much larger clone is present one base from it, and per-base qualities are unavailable.

The library relied on the immunoSEQ multiplex PCR assay. For the multiplex PCR, a mixture combining 60 forward primers for TCR Vbeta segments and 13 reverse primers for TCR Jbeta segments was used. A multiplex PCR assay on genomic DNA amplified the CDR3 region of rearranged TCR beta genes. The amplified TCR beta libraries were sequenced on the Illumina HiSeq System as 87-base-pair reads. As for how the authors treated the data: A later analysis tallied 75 million to 95 million unique TCR beta chains across the 700 or so repertoires, and some 12 million of those chains were shared by two or more donors. To remove PCR and sequencing errors, raw reads were error-corrected and collapsed into unique sequences using a nearest-neighbor algorithm that merged closely related sequences. To assign V, D and J gene segments, CDR3 sequences were aligned to IMGT reference sequences. For a sequence to be retained, a match of at least six nucleotides to both a V gene segment and a J gene segment was required. A rearrangement counted as productive if the CDR3 had no stop codons and remained in frame with V and J, and every other rearrangement counted as non-productive. CDR3 was defined by IMGT convention, running from the second conserved V-encoded cysteine to the conserved J-encoded phenylalanine. Sequences without an unambiguous match to a single V gene segment were excluded from the earlier analysis of several hundred of the donors. An earlier analysis of approximately 590 of the donors called V segments functional above 56.7% productive rearrangements and segregating when the between-donor standard deviation exceeded 5%. A statistical classification framework was built for diagnosing cytomegalovirus status from the catalog of TCR beta chain sequences. In a later analysis, TCR nucleotide sequences were compared against IMGT/GENE-DB human TR gene sequences so that V and J genes could be assigned. A later analysis assigned CDR3 sequences and most-parsimonious VDJ recombination scenarios with the TCRdist pipeline. In a later analysis, each TCR beta chain was defined by its CDR3 amino acid sequence together with its V-gene family, and reads without a unique V-gene family were excluded. In a later analysis, 500 to 700 highly shared, low-generation-probability nucleotide sequences were removed to address suspected cross-contamination and a sequencing artifact. A later analysis calculated a clonal expansion index for each public chain from normalized within-repertoire ranks of inferred template counts. Generation probabilities in a later analysis came from a VDJ recombination model fitted to out-of-frame rearrangements, and those results were checked against IGoR. In a later analysis, hypergeometric tests were used to score TCR-TCR, TCR-HLA and TCR-CMV co-occurrence, with a repertoire-size bias correction applied to TCR pairs. False discovery rates were estimated in a later analysis by permuting HLA or CMV assignments 20 times. In a later analysis, co-occurring TCRs were grouped using DBSCAN, with TCRdist sequence similarity added in when clustering inside HLA-allele-positive subsets. Co-occurrence clustering excluded repertoires with fewer than 30,000 or more than 120,000 public chains, plus five with anomalous nucleotide sharing. TCRdb carries this immuneACCESS record with in-frame sequences only. Its versions omit some clonotypes, under half of them owing to an unresolved V gene in the studies checked, with the rest unexplained. The V and J calls and clone size come from that table; D and trimming were worked out from the DNA. This sample lists 200,000 to 250,000 clones; about 70% were detected once. The ten top clones hold less than 2% of the sample.

General conclusions and limits of the study: In both the original and validation cohorts, the classifier was reported to diagnose cytomegalovirus status with high specificity and sensitivity. Only TCR beta chains were sequenced in this cohort, and the absence of alpha or paired-chain data limited detectable features. The 87-base-pair reads could not distinguish some IMGT-functional V segments, including TRBV6-2 and TRBV6-3, so those segments were excluded. In vitro tests confirmed that a few of the cytomegalovirus-associated TCR beta chains recognize cytomegalovirus antigens. While some public TCRs were present in many individuals, most TCR sequences turned up only very rarely across donors. When HLA alleles, especially DR and DQ, strongly co-occurred, attributing TCR associations to individual alleles was difficult. Immune exposure information for the cohort was limited to CMV serostatus. In an earlier analysis of under 600 of the donors, most TCR beta V segments were observed in productive rearrangements about 87% or about 30% of the time, broadly matching IMGT annotations. According to the authors, the approach could potentially be generalized to other disease states and immunological phenotypes. In a later analysis, the rate of TCR association differed among HLA loci, with DRB1 alleles having the most associated TCRs and HLA-C alleles having the fewest. Linkage disequilibrium might explain the correlated functional status among segregating V segments, but an unknown experimental factor could not be excluded. Because counts were too low, roughly 18 rarely observed V segments, including chromosome 9 orphons, were left out of the earlier analysis of approximately 580 of the donors. Compared with the roughly 700-donor mean, donors in an Asian-associated ancestry cluster had fewer N-insertions in productive TCRs, according to a later genetic analysis. Specific HLA alleles were associated with 15,000 to 20,000 TCR beta sequences at a false discovery rate of 0.05 in a later analysis. A later analysis found that HLA-associated TCR beta chains were more clonally expanded and had lower generation probabilities than equally common non-associated chains. HLA typing was unavailable for some donors at each locus, so association tests used only the typed subset. A further reported finding was that TCR beta sequences accurately predicted the HLA-A and HLA-B alleles for most subjects in the first cohort. The study gave a list of 150 to 200 TCR beta chains associated with cytomegalovirus. An association between a missense DCLRE1C variant and V-gene and J-gene trimming of TCR beta chains was found in a later genetic analysis and replicated in an independent cohort. A later analysis found that most CMV-associated TCR beta chains appeared HLA-restricted, with HLA associations seemingly driven largely by CMV exposure. According to a later analysis, parvovirus B19, influenza, CMV and Epstein-Barr virus appeared linked to several top co-occurrence clusters. The presence/absence analyses assumed that sequencing depth was roughly uniform across donors, and that assumption may not be true. The sequencing pipeline was judged likely to have produced a cluster of highly shared sequence variants as a technical artifact.

The cohort consisted of some 670 healthy bone marrow donors. At the time of sampling, every cohort member was nominally healthy, though immune exposures that went unrecorded were likely present. The donor was CMV seronegative and belonged to the group of 352 seronegative cohort members. A peripheral blood sample was provided by each donor, and peripheral blood mononuclear cells were used for TCR beta sequencing. Genomic DNA was extracted from the blood cell samples with the Qiagen DNeasy Blood Extraction Kit. The chain is assembled from TRBV6-1 and TRBJ1-5, with TRBD1 tentatively as D gene (6 bases match). This clonotype originated in a woman in her 30s in good health and CMV-seronegative. Sequenced material: PBMCs. The CDR3 corresponds to CASSSRGYNQPQHF. The DNA sequence reads TGTGCCAGCAGTTCCAGGGGCTACAATCAGCCCCAGCATTTT.